The sequence of this TCR beta chain was determined in a study of somatic mutations in T cells in chronic GVHD (dated by TCRdb to the early 2020s). As regards this clone: The antigen it binds to is not known. No much larger clone is present one base from it, and per-base qualities are unavailable.

Genomic DNA was isolated and then used for the TCRbeta deep sequencing. The immunoSEQ assay, provided as a commercial service, was used for both TCRbeta CDR3 sequencing and the initial data processing. The study's processing was this. Reads were demultiplexed, adapter and primer sequences were removed, similar clones were merged by frequency-ratio clustering, and V, D, J genes were annotated with IMGT. The clones in this table, taken by TCRdb from immuneACCESS, are in-frame only. Not every clone is retained; where verified, under half of the shortfall comes from an unresolved V gene, and the cause of the rest is unknown. The D gene and trimming were derived from the DNA, and the V and J assignments and clone size from that table. A total of 13,000 or so clones appear in this sample, roughly three quarters of them only once. The ten largest make up approximately 31% of the sample. Trimmed from V: 5 bases; trimmed from J: 2 bases; junction bases lacking a gene match: 6. The CDR3, from cysteine to phenylalanine, totals 14 residues. Only the CDR3 DNA is retained, 42 bases long and in frame from the first base. CDR1 and CDR2, looked up from the germline V gene (reference sequence), are LNHDA and SQIVND.

For sorting, staining was performed with anti-CD3, anti-CD4, anti-CD8 and a Vbeta20 antibody from the IOTest Beta Mark kit on a FACSAria III, and a purity above 99% was achieved. Mononuclear cells were isolated by Ficoll-Paque PLUS density gradient centrifugation from peripheral blood that had been collected in sodium heparin tubes. CD4+ Vbeta20+, CD4+ Vbeta20-, and CD8+ T cell fractions were FACS-sorted before TCRbeta deep sequencing. The chain was built from TRBV19 and TRBJ2-7, with 7 junctional bases fitting TRBD1. The sequence was obtained from a male patient aged 50 or older with chronic graft-versus-host disease. After a transplant, some of the T cells may come from the graft donor. Sequencing input: Vbeta20-negative CD4+ T cells from blood. The label giving this sample's cell subset or site can be read as: CD4+ T cells sorted as TCR Vbeta20 negative by flow cytometry. The bases read TGTGCCAGTAGTGAGAGGGACAGACCCTACGAGCAGTACTTC. The resulting protein is CASSERDRPYEQYF.